This TCR beta chain was retrieved from a study of post-analysis software for immune sequencing data. Study-wide background: Several disease courses (relapsing-remitting, secondary progressive and progressive-relapsing) of multiple sclerosis were included.

For this clonotype: Its cognate antigen is unknown.

Incorporated into the TCR beta cDNA libraries were unique molecular identifiers, which served to reduce PCR and sequencing biases. cDNA molecules numbering about 480,000 came from roughly 1 to 10 million T cells. TCRdb processed the PCR reads anew with MiXCR; each CDR3 protein has one entry. Among 350,000 to 450,000 distinct CDR3 sequences listed, 30% to 45% were seen once. Study results and caveats: Compared with controls, patients had more of about 5 TRBV segments, including TRBV5-6, TRBV5-1 and TRBV20-1. Significantly lower normalized Chao1 diversity was seen in multiple sclerosis patients than in controls. Batch-mates among the samples co-clustered strongly by F measure.

This CDR3 has 14 amino acids. CDR1 and CDR2 from the germline V gene are KGHSH and LQKENI. V was shortened by 4 bases and J by 6 bases, with 16 bases between the two germline ends. The sequence came from a girl aged 2 to 9 with multiple sclerosis. The sample was blood. The V call is TRBV18, the J call TRBJ2-7; either TRBD1 or TRBD2 may supply D (5 bases each). The CDR3 is CASSLGTDLFEQYF. The CDR3 DNA sequence: TGTGCCAGCTCACTCGGGACGGACTTATTCGAGCAGTACTTC.